The 23 T cell receptor beta chains given below trace back to one sample, sequenced in a study of T cell responses to AZD1222 COVID-19 vaccine. Clones were read by immunoSEQ multiplex PCR, and TCRdb kept only the in-frame ones, dropping some. The sample lists about 66,000 clones, roughly 87% occurring once. Sequencing was performed on peripheral blood, taken on day 0 of AZD1222 vaccination. The receptors shown here come from an adult in good health.

This clone was counted a few times. The rearrangement links TRBV6-5 to TRBJ1-4, with TRBD1 matching over 9 bases. This CDR3 has 14 amino acids. After removal of 6 bases from V and 8 bases from J, the junction contained 7 bases not matched to a gene. In germline, CDR1 is MNHEY, CDR2 SVGAGI. CDR3 in amino acids: CASSSGTGIEKLFF. CDR3 DNA: TGTGCCAGCAGCTCCGGGACAGGGATCGAAAAACTGTTTTTT.

The chain employs TRBV18 and TRBJ1-1; D uncertain. The CDR3 is made up of 15 amino acids. The germline V and J ends were trimmed by 1 base and 0 bases, with 9 bases remaining between them. Germline values: CDR1 KGHSH, CDR2 LQKENI. The CDR3 protein is CASSPREALNTEAFF. The CDR3 DNA is TGTGCCAGCTCACCACGGGAGGCCTTGAACACTGAAGCTTTCTTT.

V is TRBV5-6 and J is TRBJ2-1; 7 nucleotides align to TRBD2. Losses at the gene ends were 5 bases for V and 10 bases for J; bases not matched to a gene: 9. The germline CDR1 and CDR2 sequences are SGHDT and YYEEEE. The CDR3 runs 13 residues. The CDR3 spells CASSLQPGGEQFF. The CDR3 DNA follows: TGTGCCAGCAGTCTCCAACCGGGAGGAGAGCAGTTCTTC.

The sample holds a few counts of this clone. This chain connects TRBV19 to TRBJ1-5; D might be TRBD1 (5 bases). CDR1 is LNHDA, CDR2 SQIVND, per germline (reference sequence). Trimming stripped 7 bases from V and 4 bases from J, with 20 bases between. The CDR3 is 16 amino acids. The CDR3 is CASKVGVGFRNQPQHF. For the CDR3, the DNA is TGTGCCAGTAAGGTGGGGGTAGGGTTTCGTAATCAGCCCCAGCATTTT.

The chain employs TRBV4-1 and TRBJ1-1; tentative D call: TRBD1 (5 bases). V dropped 2 bases and J dropped 0 bases, with 13 bases sitting between them. The CDR3 covers 16 residues. CDR1 and CDR2 from the germline V gene are MGHRA and YSYEKL. In DNA form, the CDR3 reads TGCGCCAGCAGCCAACCCGTACAGGACGTGAACACTGAAGCTTTCTTT. Protein sequence: CASSQPVQDVNTEAFF.

The CDR3 region has the DNA TGTGCCAGCAGTAATACAGGGCTCCTCTATGGCTACACCTTC. Its protein is CASSNTGLLYGYTF. The chain uses TRBV2 and TRBJ1-2; TRBD1 might be the D (6 bases). This CDR3 region has 14 residues. V was cut by 5 bases and J by 4 bases, with 14 bases left in between. Germline CDR1 reads SNHLY; CDR2 reads FYNNEI.

This chain connects TRBV6-5 to TRBJ1-1; tentative D call: TRBD1 (6 bases). Germline CDR1 and CDR2: MNHEY and SVGAGI. The germline V and J ends were trimmed by 0 bases and 5 bases, with 13 bases remaining between them. This CDR3 has 15 residues. Written as DNA, the CDR3 is TGTGCCAGCAGTTACTCCCTCAAACAGGGAACTGAAGCTTTCTTT. Amino acid sequence: CASSYSLKQGTEAFF.

The chain recombines TRBV5-1 with TRBJ1-3, with 7 bases matching TRBD1. Germline trimming cut 10 bases from V and 0 bases from J; bases unmatched to any gene: 13. The germline CDR1 and CDR2 sequences are SGHRS and YFSETQ. This CDR3 has 16 residues. DNA of the CDR3: TGCGCCGGCTACAGGGGCCGGACTTACTCTGGAAACACCATATATTTT. Its translation: CAGYRGRTYSGNTIYF.

The chain links TRBV6-5 to TRBJ1-3; D is unresolved. Trimming removed 6 bases at V and 0 bases at J, with 12 bases between. Germline V gene data show CDR1 as MNHEY and CDR2 as SVGAGI. The CDR3 is made up of 15 amino acids. The CDR3 loop is CASSEAPFSGNTIYF. The DNA of the CDR3 is TGTGCCAGCAGCGAGGCACCCTTCTCTGGAAACACCATATATTTT.

J is TRBJ2-7 and V is TRBV18; perhaps TRBD1 as D (6 bases). Trimming pared 2 bases from V and 2 bases from J, leaving 19 bases between. CDR1 and CDR2 (germline): KGHSH, LQKENI. CDR3 length: 17 residues. The CDR3 bases are TGTGCCAGCTCACCATATTCCCCATCGACAGGTGCCTACGAGCAGTACTTC. Its translation is CASSPYSPSTGAYEQYF.

The chain combines TRBV27 with TRBJ2-1; weak D call: TRBD2 (6 bases). Germline CDR1 MNHEY, CDR2 SMNVEV (reference sequence). Deletions cut 3 bases from V and 6 bases from J, with 9 bases between. The CDR3 covers 13 residues. The CDR3 loop reads CASSFTSLNEQFF. CDR3 nucleotides: TGTGCCAGCAGTTTCACTAGCCTCAATGAGCAGTTCTTC.

This chain connects TRBV2 to TRBJ1-4, with D tentatively TRBD1 (5 bases). Trimming removed 8 bases at V and 4 bases at J, with 11 bases between. Germline loops: CDR1 SNHLY, CDR2 FYNNEI. The length of the CDR3 is 13 residues. CDR3: CASEDTFNEKLFF. The CDR3 bases are TGTGCCAGCGAGGACACCTTTAATGAAAAACTGTTTTTT.

This chain connects TRBV10-3 to TRBJ2-3; 9 bases line up with TRBD2. Germline V gives CDR1 ENHRY, CDR2 SYGVKD. CDR3 length equals 15 residues. Trimming took 11 bases from V and 5 from J; bases not matched to a gene: 14. The CDR3 bases are TGTGCCGTCTCGTCAAGGGCTAGCGGGGAAGATACGCAGTATTTT. This translates into CAVSSRASGEDTQYF.

V usage is TRBV19 and J usage is TRBJ2-2; 8 bases match TRBD1. The CDR3 extends over 14 amino acids. The germline CDR1 and CDR2 sequences are LNHDA and SQIVND (reference sequence). With V trimmed by 5 bases and J by 4 bases, 3 bases remained unmatched. The CDR3 region is CASSGTGGTGELFF. In DNA, the CDR3 is TGTGCCAGTAGTGGGACAGGTGGCACCGGGGAGCTGTTTTTT.

V gene TRBV5-6 combines with J gene TRBJ1-5; 11 positions agree with TRBD1. Germline CDR1 SGHDT, CDR2 YYEEEE. V lost 4 bases to trimming and J lost 7 bases; unmatched junction nucleotides: 7. This CDR3 has 15 amino acids. CDR3 in amino acids: CASSIRTGGRQPQHF. Written as DNA, the CDR3 is TGTGCCAGCAGCATCCGGACAGGGGGCAGACAGCCCCAGCATTTT. Drawing the rest from reference TRBV5-6 and TRBJ1-5, the complete variable domain is DAGVTQSPTHLIKTRGQQVTLRCSPKSGHDTVSWYQQALGQGPQFIFQYYEEEERQRGNFPDRFSGHQFPNYSSELNVNALLLGDSALYLCASSIRTGGRQPQHFGDGTRLSIL.

The chain couples TRBV6-5 to TRBJ1-2; possible D gene TRBD1, 6 bases. The CDR3 has 15 residues. Trimming shortened V by 2 bases and J by 0 bases, and 10 bases separated the two germline ends. Germline V gives CDR1 MNHEY, CDR2 SVGAGI. This CDR3 reads CASSYGGAPNYGYTF. CDR3 coding DNA: TGTGCCAGCAGTTACGGGGGGGCCCCTAACTATGGCTACACCTTC.

The chain combines TRBV5-6 with TRBJ1-2; D remains ambiguous. The V gene's germline CDR1 is SGHDT and CDR2 YYEEEE. The CDR3 runs to 14 residues. V lost 1 base to trimming and J lost 3 bases, with 10 bases between them. This chain's CDR3 is CASSLTRADYGYTF. The CDR3 coding sequence is TGTGCCAGCAGCTTGACGAGGGCGGACTATGGCTACACCTTC.

V gene TRBV20-1 combines with J gene TRBJ1-2; 10 nucleotides agree with TRBD1. The CDR3 covers 13 residues. With 3 bases clipped from V and 7 bases from J, the junction kept 5 bases outside the gene matches. The germline V gene has CDR1 DFQATT and CDR2 SNEGSKA (reference sequence). The CDR3 here is CSASIRDRGGYTF. The CDR3 coding sequence is TGCAGTGCTAGTATTCGGGACAGGGGTGGCTACACCTTC.

V gene TRBV11-2 combines with J gene TRBJ1-4, with unresolved D. The V gene's germline CDR1 is SGHAT and CDR2 FQNNGV. The V end was cut by 5 bases, the J end by 4 bases, with 8 bases between. The CDR3 is 13 residues long. The CDR3 DNA is TGTGCCAGCAGCGTCTCCAATAATGAAAAACTGTTTTTT. Protein product: CASSVSNNEKLFF.

The rearrangement joins TRBV7-2 to TRBJ1-3; D is unclear. CDR1 SGHTA and CDR2 FQGNSA come from the germline V gene. V was pared by 5 bases and J by 0 bases, with 8 bases between. This CDR3 is 14 amino acids long. The CDR3 loop reads CASSLEFSGNTIYF. The CDR3 DNA follows: TGTGCCAGCAGCCTGGAGTTCTCTGGAAACACCATATATTTT.

This chain connects TRBV14 to TRBJ2-7, with TRBD1 as a possible D gene (6 bases). Germline V gene lookup returns CDR1 SGHDN and CDR2 FVKESK. The ends were cut back, 0 bases at V and 0 bases at J, with 18 bases in the middle. CDR3 length: 18 amino acids. The CDR3 bases are TGTGCCAGCAGCCAAGATTTCTTCCGGACAGCAGGCTCCTACGAGCAGTACTTC. Translating gives CASSQDFFRTAGSYEQYF.

V is TRBV7-3 and J is TRBJ1-1; D uncertain. The CDR3 has 13 amino acids. Germline CDR1 is SGHTA and CDR2 is FQGTGA. Trimming removed 1 base at V and 1 base at J, with 4 bases between. The CDR3 reads CASSLNGNTEAFF. CDR3 bases: TGTGCCAGCAGCTTAAATGGGAACACTGAAGCTTTCTTT.

This rearrangement joins TRBV13 to TRBJ2-7; 11 positions match TRBD1. Germline V gene data show CDR1 as PRHDT and CDR2 as FYEKMQ (reference sequence). The junction had 10 bases not matched to a gene; V was cut back by 5 bases and J by 4 bases. This CDR3 contains 16 residues. CDR3 coding DNA: TGTGCCAGCAGCCCCGGGACAGGGGGGGGTGGATACGAGCAGTACTTC. It translates to CASSPGTGGGGYEQYF.